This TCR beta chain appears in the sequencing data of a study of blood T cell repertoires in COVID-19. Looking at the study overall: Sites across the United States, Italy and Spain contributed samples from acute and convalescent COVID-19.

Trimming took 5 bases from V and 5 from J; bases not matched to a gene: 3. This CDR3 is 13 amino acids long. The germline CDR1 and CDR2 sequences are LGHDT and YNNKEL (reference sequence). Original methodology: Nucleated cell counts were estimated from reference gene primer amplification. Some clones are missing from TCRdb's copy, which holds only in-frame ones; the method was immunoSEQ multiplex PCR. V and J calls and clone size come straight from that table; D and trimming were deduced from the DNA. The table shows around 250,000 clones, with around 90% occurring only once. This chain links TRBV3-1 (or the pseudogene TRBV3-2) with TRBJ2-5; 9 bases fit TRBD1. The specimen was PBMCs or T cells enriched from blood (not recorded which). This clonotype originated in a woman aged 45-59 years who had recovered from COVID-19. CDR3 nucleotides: TGTGCCAGCAGCTGGGACAGGGACGAGACCCAGTACTTC. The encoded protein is CASSWDRDETQYF.